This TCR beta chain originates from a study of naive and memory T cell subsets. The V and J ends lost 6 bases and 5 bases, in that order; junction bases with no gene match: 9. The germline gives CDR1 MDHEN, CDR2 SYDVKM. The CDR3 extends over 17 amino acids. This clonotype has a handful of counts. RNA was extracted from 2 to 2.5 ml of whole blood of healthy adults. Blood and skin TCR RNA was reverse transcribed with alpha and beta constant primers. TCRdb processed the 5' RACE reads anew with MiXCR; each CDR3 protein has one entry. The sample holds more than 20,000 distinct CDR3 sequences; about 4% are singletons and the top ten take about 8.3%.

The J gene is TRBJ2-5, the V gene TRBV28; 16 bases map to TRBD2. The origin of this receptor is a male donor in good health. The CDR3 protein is CASSPGTSGRAGETQYF. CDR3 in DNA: TGTGCCAGCAGCCCCGGGACTAGCGGGAGGGCCGGTGAGACCCAGTACTTC.